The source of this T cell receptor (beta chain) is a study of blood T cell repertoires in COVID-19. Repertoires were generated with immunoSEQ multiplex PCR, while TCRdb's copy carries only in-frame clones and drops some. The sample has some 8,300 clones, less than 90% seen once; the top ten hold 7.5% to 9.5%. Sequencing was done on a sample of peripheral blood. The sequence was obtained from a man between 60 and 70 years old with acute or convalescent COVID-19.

CDR3 in DNA: TGTGCCAGCTACGGGTCGGGTGGGACAATCACCGGGGAGCTGTTTTTT. Protein product: CASYGSGGTITGELFF. The chain has TRBV27 and TRBJ2-2, with D possibly TRBD1 on 6 matching bases. Germline V lookup: CDR1 MNHEY, CDR2 SMNVEV (reference sequence). Trimming took off 8 bases at V and 4 bases at J, with 20 bases between the two ends. The CDR3 sequence is 16 residues long.